The 30 T cell receptor beta chains below come from one sample, sequenced in a study of human T cells and chemical hapten exposure. Stated time point: pre-sensitization, week 0. Described treatment: therapeutic diphenylcyclopropenone sensitization with weekly scalp DPC. One entry per CDR3 protein results from TCRdb running MiXCR on the RACE reads. The profile shows approximately 370,000 distinct CDR3 sequences, 5.5% of them singletons. The sample here was whole blood, taken in connection with sensitization to the hapten diphenylcyclopropenone (DPC). The receptors here all came from a woman between 18 and 30 years old with alopecia areata. Some clones in this sample may be carry-over from other donors' samples.

This clonotype was counted a few times. The rearrangement uses TRBV7-8 and TRBJ1-1; no reliable D call. Trimming shortened V by 5 bases and J by 5 bases, and 12 bases separated the two germline ends. From germline, CDR1 is SGHVS and CDR2 FQNEAQ. The length of the CDR3 is 13 residues. The CDR3 DNA is TGTGCCAGCAGCCAGGCAAGGGTAACTGAAGCTTTCTTT. It yields the protein CASSQARVTEAFF.

This clonotype was found many times. The rearrangement links TRBV10-3 to TRBJ2-2, with 9 positions matching TRBD1. J lost 2 bases, V lost 10 bases, and 11 bases had no gene match. Germline values: CDR1 ENHRY, CDR2 SYGVKD. The CDR3 totals 16 residues. The CDR3 loop is CATARTGGGNTGELFF. CDR3 bases: TGTGCCACCGCGCGCACAGGGGGCGGTAACACCGGGGAGCTGTTTTTT.

This clonotype has only a few counts. The rearrangement links TRBV24-1 to TRBJ1-5; D might be TRBD1 (5 bases). V lost 7 bases to trimming and J lost 6 bases, with 12 bases between them. CDR1 and CDR2 (germline): KGHDR, SFDVKD. There are 13 residues in the CDR3. The DNA of the CDR3 is TGTGCCACCAGGGGCGGGGCTGGTCAGCCCCAGCATTTT. It translates to CATRGGAGQPQHF.

This clonotype showed up just a few times. The chain combines TRBV23-1 with TRBJ2-3, with 7 positions matching TRBD2. TRBV23-1 qualifies as an ORF whose function is uncertain. The CDR3 runs to 19 residues. J was trimmed by 0 bases and V by 0 bases; bases with no gene match: 12. The CDR3, as DNA: TGCGCCAGCAGTCAATCAATAGTCGAGCGGGGACCTAGCACAGATACGCAGTATTTT. Protein sequence: CASSQSIVERGPSTDTQYF.

The chain couples TRBV7-3 to TRBJ2-5, with a tentative D call TRBD1 (6 bases). The CDR3 covers 14 residues. V shed 3 bases and J shed 5 bases, with 13 bases lying between them. Germline V gene sequence: CDR1 SGHTA, CDR2 FQGTGA. The CDR3 region is CASSFRGVGETQYF. In nucleotides, the CDR3 is TGTGCCAGCAGCTTCAGGGGAGTAGGGGAGACCCAGTACTTC.

The sample holds a few counts of this clonotype. The rearrangement links TRBV2 to TRBJ2-4; 11 nucleotides agree with TRBD2. Germline loops: CDR1 SNHLY, CDR2 FYNNEI. The CDR3 loop spans 15 amino acids. The junction had 11 bases not matched to a gene; V was cut back by 8 bases and J by 8 bases. The DNA of the CDR3 is TGTGCCAGCTCTCCGGGACTAGCGGAAGGAGACATTCAGTACTTC. It is translated as CASSPGLAEGDIQYF.

This clonotype was counted at least ten times. The J gene is TRBJ2-3, the V gene TRBV7-2; no clear D. Germline V CDR1 and CDR2: SGHTA, FQGNSA. This CDR3 is 16 amino acids long. Trimming removed 1 base from V and 2 bases from J, with 13 bases in between. The CDR3 DNA follows: TGTGCCAGCAGCTTAGGGACCAATCGCCACACAGATACGCAGTATTTT. Amino acid sequence: CASSLGTNRHTDTQYF. The variable domain in full, completed from reference TRBV7-2 and TRBJ2-3, reads GAGVSQSPSNKVTEKGKDVELRCDPISGHTALYWYRQSLGQGLEFLIYFQGNSAPDKSGLPSDRFSAERTGGSVSTLTIQRTQQEDSAVYLCASSLGTNRHTDTQYFGPGTRLTVL.

This clonotype has a count of ten or more. V and J are TRBV7-9 and TRBJ2-2, with a possible D match to TRBD2 (5 bases). With 7 bases removed from V and 0 bases from J, the gap between germline ends came to 15 bases. CDR3 length: 16 residues. CDR1 is SEHNR and CDR2 is FQNEAQ in the germline V gene (reference sequence). The CDR3 DNA sequence: TGTGCCAGCACCCCGGCAGAGGGCGCGAACACCGGGGAGCTGTTTTTT. Residues: CASTPAEGANTGELFF.

This clonotype was seen ten or more times. V and J are TRBV29-1 and TRBJ1-2; TRBD1 agrees at 7 bases. CDR3 size: 13 residues. Germline CDR1 is SQVTM and CDR2 is ANQGSEA. The junction had 7 bases not matched to a gene; V was cut back by 3 bases and J by 6 bases. The CDR3 bases are TGCAGCGTTGAGGAGGGGGCGGTGGATGGCTACACCTTC. It yields the protein CSVEEGAVDGYTF.

The sample holds a few counts of this clonotype. V gene TRBV7-9 combines with J gene TRBJ2-3; 8 nucleotides align to TRBD2. J was trimmed by 2 bases and V by 1 base; bases with no gene match: 5. The CDR3 is 16 amino acids. CDR1 is SEHNR and CDR2 is FQNEAQ in the germline V gene (reference sequence). Written as DNA, the CDR3 is TGTGCCAGCAGCTTAGTTGGGACTAGAAACACAGATACGCAGTATTTT. Amino acids: CASSLVGTRNTDTQYF.

The chain recombines TRBV28 with TRBJ1-5, with D maybe TRBD1 (5 bases). The CDR3 length is 16 residues. Germline V gene lookup returns CDR1 MDHEN and CDR2 SYDVKM. The V end lost 1 base, the J end lost 1 base, and 11 bases lay between the germline ends. CDR3 in amino acids: CASSLSGLPSNQPQHF. CDR3 sequence (DNA): TGTGCCAGCAGTTTATCAGGGCTACCGAGCAATCAGCCCCAGCATTTT. The whole variable domain, remainder taken from reference TRBV28 and TRBJ1-5, is DVKVTQSSRYLVKRTGEKVFLECVQDMDHENMFWYRQDPGLGLRLIYFSYDVKMKEKGDIPEGYSVSREKKERFSLILESASTNQTSMYLCASSLSGLPSNQPQHFGDGTRLSIL.

This clonotype was counted a few times. One end of the junction is discordant with germline, which a read error may explain. V gene TRBV7-2 combines with J gene TRBJ2-1; TRBD2 might be the D (6 bases). Germline V gene lookup returns CDR1 SGHTA and CDR2 FQGNSA. The CDR3 runs to 14 residues. This CDR3 is CANSSGLDYNEQFF. The CDR3 bases are TGTGCCAACAGCTCGGGACTGGACTACAATGAGCAGTTCTTC.

This clonotype turned up a few times. This chain joins TRBV29-1 and TRBJ2-3; TRBD1 is a possible D gene (6 bases). V gave up 3 bases and J gave up 6 bases, with 13 bases separating them. The CDR3 is made up of 13 amino acids. Germline V gene data show CDR1 as SQVTM and CDR2 as ANQGSEA. The CDR3 region has the DNA TGCAGCGTTGAGGGTGGGGGCGAGGATACGCAGTATTTT. This translates into CSVEGGGEDTQYF.

This clonotype was detected a few times. This chain connects TRBV6-1 to TRBJ2-1, with a tentative D call TRBD1 (5 bases). Looked up from germline, CDR1 is MNHNS and CDR2 is SASEGT. The CDR3 covers 15 residues. V was cut by 6 bases and J by 0 bases, with 12 bases left in between. CDR3 sequence (DNA): TGTGCCAGCAGACCTAGGGGCAACTCCTACAATGAGCAGTTCTTC. It yields the protein CASRPRGNSYNEQFF.

The chain recombines TRBV15 with TRBJ2-5; D possibly corresponds to TRBD1 (5 bases). V lost 1 base to trimming and J lost 5 bases, with 11 bases between them. The CDR3 sequence is 14 residues long. CDR1 and CDR2 (germline): LNHNV, YYDKDF (reference sequence). CDR3 DNA sequence: TGTGCCACCAGCAGAGTTGGCAGGGATGAGACCCAGTACTTC. This codes for CATSRVGRDETQYF.

This clonotype came up many times. The chain couples TRBV20-1 to TRBJ2-7, with D maybe TRBD1 (6 bases). CDR1 is DFQATT, CDR2 SNEGSKA, per germline (reference sequence). This CDR3 contains 14 residues. Trimming cost V 3 bases and J 5 bases, with 17 bases left between them. The CDR3 coding sequence is TGCAGTGCTAGCCCCCCCGCAGGGGCAGACGAGCAGTACTTC. Translated: CSASPPAGADEQYF.

The table lists this clonotype with many counts. The J gene is TRBJ2-5, the V gene TRBV9; a weak D match, TRBD2 (5 bases). V was trimmed by 2 bases and J by 1 base, leaving 6 bases between them. The CDR3 is made up of 13 amino acids. Looked up from germline, CDR1 is SGDLS and CDR2 is YYNGEE. The CDR3, as DNA: TGTGCCAGCAGCGTTAGCGTCCAAGAGACCCAGTACTTC. Amino acid sequence: CASSVSVQETQYF.

The chain uses TRBV20-1 and TRBJ2-7; a weak D match, TRBD1 (7 bases). The CDR3 covers 14 residues. Trimming pared 4 bases from V and 11 bases from J, leaving 24 bases between. Germline lookup yields CDR1 DFQATT and CDR2 SNEGSKA (reference sequence). CDR3 region: CSATSPGGGKVEYF. CDR3 DNA sequence: TGCAGTGCTACCTCCCCAGGGGGAGGAAAAGTGGAGTACTTC.

The chain uses TRBV4-3 and TRBJ2-2, with 9 bases lining up with TRBD2. Trimming removed 0 bases from V and 1 base from J; junction bases left unmatched: 15. The CDR3 is 21 amino acids. From germline, CDR1 is LGHNA and CDR2 YSLEER. CDR3 in DNA: TGCGCCAGCAGCCAAGATACGTCTAGCGGGGTCCCCTCGAGGAACACCGGGGAGCTGTTTTTT. As protein: CASSQDTSSGVPSRNTGELFF.

This sequence joins TRBV6-6 and TRBJ1-1, with TRBD1 matching over 11 bases. The CDR3 runs to 15 residues. Germline CDR1 reads MNHNY; CDR2 reads SVGAGI (reference sequence). V was clipped by 6 bases and J by 3 bases; unmatched bases: 6. DNA for the CDR3: TGTGCCAGCAGGGACAGGGGGCGCGGAGACACTGAAGCTTTCTTT. It yields the protein CASRDRGRGDTEAFF.

This clonotype was picked up a small number of times. The V gene is TRBV7-9, the J gene TRBJ2-7; D perhaps matches TRBD1 (6 bases). Germline V gene lookup returns CDR1 SEHNR and CDR2 FQNEAQ (reference sequence). V was clipped by 5 bases and J by 1 base, with 9 bases between them. The CDR3 consists of 13 residues. The CDR3 loop reads CASSKGGSYEQYF. The CDR3 coding sequence is TGTGCCAGCAGCAAAGGGGGTTCCTACGAGCAGTACTTC.

Only a few counts were recorded for this clonotype. The V and J genes are TRBV7-9 and TRBJ1-1; no reliable D call. Trimming removed 2 bases at V and 1 base at J, with 14 bases between. In germline, CDR1 is SEHNR, CDR2 FQNEAQ (reference sequence). CDR3 length: 16 residues. DNA of the CDR3: TGTGCCAGCAGCTTATCGTATCTAGGCCCGAACACTGAAGCTTTCTTT. Translated: CASSLSYLGPNTEAFF.

The rearrangement joins TRBV7-9 to TRBJ2-5; D perhaps matches TRBD2 (6 bases). CDR3 size: 16 residues. The germline gives CDR1 SEHNR, CDR2 FQNEAQ (reference sequence). V was clipped by 0 bases and J by 1 base, with 12 bases between them. CDR3 in amino acids: CASSLAFSGVQETQYF. Here the CDR3 DNA reads TGTGCCAGCAGCTTAGCGTTTAGCGGAGTCCAAGAGACCCAGTACTTC. Together with reference TRBV7-9 and TRBJ2-5, the CDR3 gives the full variable domain: DTGVSQNPRHKITKRGQNVTFRCDPISEHNRLYWYRQTLGQGPEFLTYFQNEAQLEKSRLLSDRFSAERPKGSFSTLEIQRTEQGDSAMYLCASSLAFSGVQETQYFGPGTRLLVL.

In this sample, this clonotype turned up many times. The chain combines TRBV6-5 with TRBJ1-6; D is ambiguous. V shed 5 bases and J shed 7 bases, with 9 bases lying between them. The CDR3 extends over 13 amino acids. Germline V gene lookup returns CDR1 MNHEY and CDR2 SVGAGI. The CDR3 protein is CASSSRRNSPLHF. The CDR3 DNA sequence: TGTGCCAGCAGTAGCCGCAGGAATTCACCCCTCCACTTT.

This clonotype was seen at least ten times. The J gene is TRBJ1-6, the V gene TRBV5-1; D gene unclear. This CDR3 is 14 amino acids long. The germline V and J ends were trimmed by 0 bases and 2 bases, with 3 bases remaining between them. The germline gives CDR1 SGHRS, CDR2 YFSETQ. In nucleotides, the CDR3 is TGCGCCAGCAGCTTGGACACCTATAATTCACCCCTCCACTTT. Its translation is CASSLDTYNSPLHF.

J is TRBJ1-2 and V is TRBV29-1; the D gene is possibly TRBD1 (5 bases). The germline gives CDR1 SQVTM, CDR2 ANQGSEA. This CDR3 region has 14 residues. The V end lost 2 bases, the J end lost 0 bases, and 10 bases lay between the germline ends. The CDR3 loop reads CSVEQGFTNYGYTF. As DNA, the CDR3 is TGCAGCGTTGAACAGGGATTCACTAACTATGGCTACACCTTC.

This clonotype has more than one count but fewer than ten. The chain is built from TRBV20-1 and TRBJ1-4; D uncertain. Per germline, CDR1 DFQATT and CDR2 SNEGSKA (reference sequence). The CDR3 extends over 13 amino acids. V lost 0 bases and J 8 bases, leaving 10 bases between the germline ends. The CDR3 region is CSARESFYEKLFF. CDR3 nucleotides: TGCAGTGCTAGAGAGTCCTTCTACGAAAAACTGTTTTTT.

This clonotype was seen repeatedly, ten times or more. The V call is TRBV5-6, the J call TRBJ1-5; D is possibly TRBD1 (6 bases). Trimming pared 1 base from V and 0 bases from J, leaving 8 bases between. The germline V gene has CDR1 SGHDT and CDR2 YYEEEE. The CDR3 spans 15 residues. CDR3 loop: CASSLSQGSNQPQHF. CDR3 coding DNA: TGTGCCAGCAGCTTGTCACAGGGTAGCAATCAGCCCCAGCATTTT.

This clonotype was found a few times. The gene calls are TRBV15 and TRBJ1-5; D uncertain. The CDR3 is made up of 15 amino acids. CDR1 is LNHNV and CDR2 is YYDKDF in the germline V gene (reference sequence). V was trimmed by 2 bases and J by 3 bases, leaving 11 bases between them. As DNA, the CDR3 is TGTGCCACCAGCAGAAACGACGGGCCCAATCAGCCCCAGCATTTT. This translates into CATSRNDGPNQPQHF.

This clonotype turned up a few times. The chain links TRBV2 to TRBJ2-2; 7 bases match TRBD1. This CDR3 spans 15 amino acids. With 10 bases clipped from V and 3 bases from J, the junction kept 11 bases outside the gene matches. The V gene's germline CDR1 is SNHLY and CDR2 FYNNEI. The CDR3 loop is CATPADRADTGELFF. CDR3 coding DNA: TGTGCCACCCCAGCTGACAGGGCCGACACCGGGGAGCTGTTTTTT.